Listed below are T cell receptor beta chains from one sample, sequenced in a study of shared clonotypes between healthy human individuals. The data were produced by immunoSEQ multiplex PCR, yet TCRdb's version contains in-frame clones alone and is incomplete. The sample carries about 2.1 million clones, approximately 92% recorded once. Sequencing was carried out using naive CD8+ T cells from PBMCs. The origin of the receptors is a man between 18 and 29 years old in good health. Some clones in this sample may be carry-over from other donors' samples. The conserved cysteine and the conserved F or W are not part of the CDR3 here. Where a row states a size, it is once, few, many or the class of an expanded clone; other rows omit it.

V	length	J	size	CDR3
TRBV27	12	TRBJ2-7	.	ASSPRHPGNEQY
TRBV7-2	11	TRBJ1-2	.	ASSKGQPYGYT
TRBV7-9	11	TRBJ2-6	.	ASEFGGANVLT
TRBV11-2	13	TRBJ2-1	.	ASSLDPGPFNEQF
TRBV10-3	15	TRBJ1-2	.	AISPLGQGLINYGYT
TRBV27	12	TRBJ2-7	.	ASRGGAITYEQY
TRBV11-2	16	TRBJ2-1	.	ASSLGLAGGPYRNEQF
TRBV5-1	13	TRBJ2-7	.	ASSWSQAGAVEQY
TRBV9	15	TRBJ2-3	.	ASSTTPSGGSTDTQY
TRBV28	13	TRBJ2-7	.	ASSLGLGGTYEQY
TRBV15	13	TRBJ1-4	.	ATSSPGATNEKLF
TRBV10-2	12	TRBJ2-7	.	ASGAGEGSYEQY
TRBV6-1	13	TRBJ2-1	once	ASRSLVPAYNEQF
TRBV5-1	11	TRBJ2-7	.	ASSHRPADEQY
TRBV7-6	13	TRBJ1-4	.	ASSLGTGNSEKLF
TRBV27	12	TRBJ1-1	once	ASSLSRESTEAF
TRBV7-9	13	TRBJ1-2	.	ASSNRDKESYGYT
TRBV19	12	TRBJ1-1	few	ASSIGTGVTEAF